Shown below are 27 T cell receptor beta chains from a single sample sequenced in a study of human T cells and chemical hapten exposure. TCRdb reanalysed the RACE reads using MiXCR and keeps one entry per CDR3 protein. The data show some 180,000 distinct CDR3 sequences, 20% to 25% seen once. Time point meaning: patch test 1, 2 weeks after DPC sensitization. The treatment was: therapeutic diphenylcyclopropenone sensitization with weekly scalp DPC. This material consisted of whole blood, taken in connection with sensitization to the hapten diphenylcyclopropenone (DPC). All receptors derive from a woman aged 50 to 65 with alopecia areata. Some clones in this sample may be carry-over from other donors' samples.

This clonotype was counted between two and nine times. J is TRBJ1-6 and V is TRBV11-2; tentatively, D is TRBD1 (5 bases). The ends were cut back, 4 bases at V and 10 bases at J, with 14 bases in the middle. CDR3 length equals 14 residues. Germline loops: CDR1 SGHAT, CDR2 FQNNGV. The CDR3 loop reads CASSWGSGESPLHF. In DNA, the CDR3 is TGTGCCAGCAGCTGGGGGAGCGGAGAATCACCCCTCCACTTT.

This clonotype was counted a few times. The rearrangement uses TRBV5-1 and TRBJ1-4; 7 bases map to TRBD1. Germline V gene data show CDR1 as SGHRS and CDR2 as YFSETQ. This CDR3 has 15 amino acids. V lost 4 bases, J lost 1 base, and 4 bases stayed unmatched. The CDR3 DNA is TGCGCCAGCAGCCCAGGGGGGCGAACTAATGAAAAACTGTTTTTT. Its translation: CASSPGGRTNEKLFF.

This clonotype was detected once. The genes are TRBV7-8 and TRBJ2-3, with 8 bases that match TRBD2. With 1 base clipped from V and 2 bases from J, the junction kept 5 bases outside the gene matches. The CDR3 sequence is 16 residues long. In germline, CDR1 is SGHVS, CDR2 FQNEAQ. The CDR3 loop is CASSLGWREDTDTQYF. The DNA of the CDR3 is TGTGCCAGCAGCTTAGGATGGCGGGAGGACACAGATACGCAGTATTTT.

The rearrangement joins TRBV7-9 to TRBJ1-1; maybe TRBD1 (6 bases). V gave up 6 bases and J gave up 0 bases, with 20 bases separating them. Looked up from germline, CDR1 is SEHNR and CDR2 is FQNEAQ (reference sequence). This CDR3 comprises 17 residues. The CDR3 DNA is TGTGCCAGCAGGCCGACGGGGGCCGGGTTAGTGAACACTGAAGCTTTCTTT. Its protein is CASRPTGAGLVNTEAFF.

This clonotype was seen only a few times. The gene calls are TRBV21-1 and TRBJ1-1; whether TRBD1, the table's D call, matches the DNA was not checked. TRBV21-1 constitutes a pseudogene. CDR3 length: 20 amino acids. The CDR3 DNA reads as TGTGCCAGCAGCAAACGGGACAGGTCCGCGTTGGTACCGAAGGACACTGAAGCTTTCTTT. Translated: CASSKRDRSALVPKDTEAFF.

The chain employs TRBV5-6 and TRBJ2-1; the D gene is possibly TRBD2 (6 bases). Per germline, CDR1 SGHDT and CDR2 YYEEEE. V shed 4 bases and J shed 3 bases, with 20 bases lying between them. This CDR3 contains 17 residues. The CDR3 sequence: CASSQTRFSGYYNEQFF. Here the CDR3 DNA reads TGTGCCAGCAGCCAAACTAGATTCAGCGGGTACTACAATGAGCAGTTCTTC.

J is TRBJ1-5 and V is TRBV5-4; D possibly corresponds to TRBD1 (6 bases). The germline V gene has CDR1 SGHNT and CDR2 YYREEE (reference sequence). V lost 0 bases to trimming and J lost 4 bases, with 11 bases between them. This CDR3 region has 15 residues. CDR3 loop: CASSLGTASNQPQHF. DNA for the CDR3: TGTGCCAGCAGCTTGGGGACAGCTTCGAATCAGCCCCAGCATTTT.

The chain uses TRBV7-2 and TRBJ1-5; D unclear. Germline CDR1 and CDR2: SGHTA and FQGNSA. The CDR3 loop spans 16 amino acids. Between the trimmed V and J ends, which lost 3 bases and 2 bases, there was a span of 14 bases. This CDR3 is CASSLESASGNQPQHF. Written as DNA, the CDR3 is TGTGCCAGCAGCTTGGAGTCGGCCTCGGGCAATCAGCCCCAGCATTTT.

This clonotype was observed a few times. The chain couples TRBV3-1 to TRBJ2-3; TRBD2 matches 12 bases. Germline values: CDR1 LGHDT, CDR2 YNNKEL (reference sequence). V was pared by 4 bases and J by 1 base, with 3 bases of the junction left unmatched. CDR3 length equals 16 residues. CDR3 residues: CASSPGTSGRTDTQYF. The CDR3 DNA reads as TGTGCCAGCAGCCCCGGGACTAGCGGGCGCACAGATACGCAGTATTTT.

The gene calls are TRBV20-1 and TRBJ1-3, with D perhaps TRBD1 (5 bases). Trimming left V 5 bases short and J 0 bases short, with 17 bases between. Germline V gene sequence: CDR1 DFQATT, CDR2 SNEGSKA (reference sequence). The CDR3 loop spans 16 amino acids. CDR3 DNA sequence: TGCAGTGCTCCAAGCTTTGAGGACATCTCTGGAAACACCATATATTTT. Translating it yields CSAPSFEDISGNTIYF.

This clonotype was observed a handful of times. Written as DNA, the CDR3 is TGTGCCAGCAGAACAGGGGGCGGGATGAATGAGCAGTTCTTC. Translated, it gives CASRTGGGMNEQFF. V gene TRBV27 combines with J gene TRBJ2-1; TRBD1 agrees at 9 bases. The V gene end was trimmed by 6 bases and the J gene end by 7 bases; junction bases not matched to a gene: 7. Per germline, CDR1 MNHEY and CDR2 SMNVEV (reference sequence). CDR3 length equals 14 residues.

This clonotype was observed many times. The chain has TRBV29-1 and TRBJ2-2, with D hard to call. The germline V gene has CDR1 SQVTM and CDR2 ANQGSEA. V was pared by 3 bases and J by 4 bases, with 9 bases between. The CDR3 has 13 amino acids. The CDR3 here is CSVDVGSTGELFF. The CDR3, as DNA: TGCAGCGTTGACGTAGGGTCCACCGGGGAGCTGTTTTTT.

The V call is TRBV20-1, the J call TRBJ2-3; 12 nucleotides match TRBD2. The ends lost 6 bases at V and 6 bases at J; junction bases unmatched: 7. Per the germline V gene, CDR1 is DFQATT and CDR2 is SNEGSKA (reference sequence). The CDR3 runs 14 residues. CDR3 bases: TGCAGTGCGGGTGCTCTAGCGGGAGGGGATACGCAGTATTTT. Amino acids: CSAGALAGGDTQYF.

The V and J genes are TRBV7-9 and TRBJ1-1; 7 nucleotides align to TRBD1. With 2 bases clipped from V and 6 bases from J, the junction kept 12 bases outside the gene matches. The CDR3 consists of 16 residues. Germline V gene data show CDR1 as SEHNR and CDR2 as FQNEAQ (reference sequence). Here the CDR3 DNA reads TGTGCCAGCAGCTTACAGGGGGAACCCTTATCCGCTGAAGCTTTCTTT. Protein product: CASSLQGEPLSAEAFF.

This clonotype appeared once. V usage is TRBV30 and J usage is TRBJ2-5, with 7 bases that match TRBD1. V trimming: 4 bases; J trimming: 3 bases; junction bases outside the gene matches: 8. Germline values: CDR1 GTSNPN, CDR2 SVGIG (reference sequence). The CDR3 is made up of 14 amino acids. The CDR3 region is CAWKPGGSEETQYF. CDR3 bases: TGTGCCTGGAAGCCAGGGGGTTCAGAAGAGACCCAGTACTTC.

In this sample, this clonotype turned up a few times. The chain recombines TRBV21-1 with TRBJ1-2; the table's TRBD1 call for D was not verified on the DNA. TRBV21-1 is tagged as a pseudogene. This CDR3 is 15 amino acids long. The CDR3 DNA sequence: TGTGCCAGCAGCAAAGCGAAGGGGACCAACTATGGCTACACCTTC. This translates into CASSKAKGTNYGYTF.

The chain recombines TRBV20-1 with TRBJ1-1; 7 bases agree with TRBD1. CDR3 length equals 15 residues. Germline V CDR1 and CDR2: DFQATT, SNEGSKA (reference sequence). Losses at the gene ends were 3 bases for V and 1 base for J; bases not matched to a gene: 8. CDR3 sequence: CSASTMTGPNTEAFF. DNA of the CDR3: TGCAGTGCTAGTACAATGACAGGGCCGAACACTGAAGCTTTCTTT.

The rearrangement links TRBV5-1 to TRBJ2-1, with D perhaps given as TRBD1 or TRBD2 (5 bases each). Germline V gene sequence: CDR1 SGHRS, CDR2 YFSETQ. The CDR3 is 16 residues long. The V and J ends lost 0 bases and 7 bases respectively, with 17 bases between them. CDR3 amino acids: CASSLVPGTPGNEQFF. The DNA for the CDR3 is TGCGCCAGCAGCTTGGTACCGGGGACGCCGGGGAATGAGCAGTTCTTC.

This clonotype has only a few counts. The CDR3 nucleotides read TGTGCCAGCAGCTTTAGATCCGAGCCAGATACGCAGTATTTT. Residues: CASSFRSEPDTQYF. The V call is TRBV7-9, the J call TRBJ2-3; no definite D call. CDR3 length equals 14 residues. V dropped 3 bases and J dropped 4 bases, with 11 bases sitting between them. Germline CDR1 and CDR2: SEHNR and FQNEAQ (reference sequence).

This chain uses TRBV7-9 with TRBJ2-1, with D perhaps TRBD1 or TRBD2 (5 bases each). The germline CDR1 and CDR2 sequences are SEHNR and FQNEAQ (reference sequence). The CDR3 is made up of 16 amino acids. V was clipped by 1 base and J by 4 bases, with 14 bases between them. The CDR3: CASSLGGDAFYNEQFF. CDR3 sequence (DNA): TGTGCCAGCAGCTTAGGAGGGGACGCCTTTTACAATGAGCAGTTCTTC.

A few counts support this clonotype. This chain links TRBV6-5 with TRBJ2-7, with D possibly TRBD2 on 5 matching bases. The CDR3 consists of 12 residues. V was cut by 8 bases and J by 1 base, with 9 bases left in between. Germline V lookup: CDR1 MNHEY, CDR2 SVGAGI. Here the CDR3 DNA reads TGTGCCAGCGGGAGCGGTTCCTACGAGCAGTACTTC. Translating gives CASGSGSYEQYF.

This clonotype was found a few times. CDR3 loop: CSATRESSAPQYF. CDR3 nucleotide sequence: TGCAGTGCTACCAGAGAGTCTTCAGCTCCCCAGTACTTC. The V call is TRBV20-1, the J call TRBJ2-5; D is ambiguous. Trimming removed 4 bases at V and 9 bases at J, with 18 bases between. The CDR3 is 13 residues long. Germline assignment: CDR1 DFQATT and CDR2 SNEGSKA (reference sequence).

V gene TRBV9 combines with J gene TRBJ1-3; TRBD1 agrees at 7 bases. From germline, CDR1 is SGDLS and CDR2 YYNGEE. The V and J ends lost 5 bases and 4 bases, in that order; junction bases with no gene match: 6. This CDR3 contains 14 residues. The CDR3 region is CASSVMTGGNTIYF. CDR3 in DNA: TGTGCCAGCAGTGTTATGACAGGGGGAAACACCATATATTTT.

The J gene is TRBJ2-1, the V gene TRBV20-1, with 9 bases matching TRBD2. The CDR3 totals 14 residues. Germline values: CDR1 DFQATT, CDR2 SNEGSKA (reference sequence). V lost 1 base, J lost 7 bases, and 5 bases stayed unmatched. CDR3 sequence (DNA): TGCAGTGCTAGAGGGGTGGGACTAGCAAATGAGCAGTTCTTC. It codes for CSARGVGLANEQFF.

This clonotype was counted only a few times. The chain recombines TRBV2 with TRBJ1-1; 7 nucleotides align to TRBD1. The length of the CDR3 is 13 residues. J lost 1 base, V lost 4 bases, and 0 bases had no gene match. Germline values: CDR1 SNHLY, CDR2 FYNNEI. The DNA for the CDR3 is TGTGCCAGCAGTGGGGACAGGAACACTGAAGCTTTCTTT. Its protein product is CASSGDRNTEAFF.

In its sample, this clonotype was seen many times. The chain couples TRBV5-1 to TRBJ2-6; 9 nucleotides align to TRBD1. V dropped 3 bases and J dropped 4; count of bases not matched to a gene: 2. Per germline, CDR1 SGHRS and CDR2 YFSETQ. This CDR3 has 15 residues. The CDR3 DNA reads TGCGCCAGCAGCTGGACAGGGGTAGGGGCCAACGTCCTGACTTTC. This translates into CASSWTGVGANVLTF.

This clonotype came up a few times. CDR3 sequence reads: CSVEKLAGGPGEQFF. The CDR3 coding sequence is TGCAGCGTTGAAAAGCTAGCGGGAGGGCCGGGTGAGCAGTTCTTC. The chain recombines TRBV29-1 with TRBJ2-1, with 12 nucleotides matching TRBD2. Germline V CDR1 and CDR2: SQVTM, ANQGSEA. Germline trimming cut 2 bases from V and 9 bases from J; bases unmatched to any gene: 8. The CDR3 runs to 15 residues.